Below, 25 T cell receptor beta chains from the same sample are listed, as sequenced in a study of identical twins. TCRdb passed the 5' RACE reads through MiXCR, listing each CDR3 protein once. The data contain about 210,000 distinct CDR3 sequences, roughly a tenth of them seen just once; the ten biggest clones take up about 5%. The sequencing input was memory (CD45RO+) T cells sorted from blood. The receptors come from a woman aged 18-29 years in good health.

This clonotype was counted a few times. V usage is TRBV6-6 and J usage is TRBJ2-1, with 7 bases lining up with TRBD2. CDR3 length: 13 amino acids. Germline V CDR1 and CDR2: MNHNY, SVGAGI (reference sequence). V gave up 6 bases and J gave up 13 bases; unmatched junction bases: 12. The CDR3 here is CASSALVAGAQFF. The CDR3 region has the DNA TGTGCCAGCAGCGCCCTTGTGGCGGGAGCCCAGTTCTTC.

The chain carries TRBV2 and TRBJ2-1; 8 nucleotides line up with TRBD1. This CDR3 is built from 13 residues. Trimming at V came to 9 bases and at J to 9 bases, leaving 10 bases not matched to a gene. In germline, CDR1 is SNHLY, CDR2 FYNNEI. The CDR3 loop reads CARTRQGPGEQFF. CDR3 nucleotide sequence: TGTGCCAGAACTAGACAGGGGCCGGGTGAGCAGTTCTTC.

This clonotype was recorded at least ten times. The V call is TRBV5-1, the J call TRBJ2-5, with D unresolved. The CDR3 is 13 residues long. CDR1 is SGHRS, CDR2 YFSETQ, per germline. V lost 7 bases and J 2 bases, leaving 12 bases between the germline ends. The CDR3 nucleotides are TGCGCCAGCGCGTCGGCAGCACAAGAGACCCAGTACTTC. It specifies CASASAAQETQYF.

CDR3 coding DNA: TGTGCCAGCAGCTTAGCGGGGGGGTTAGAAGGCTACACCTTC. Protein product: CASSLAGGLEGYTF. The chain carries TRBV7-2 and TRBJ1-2, with a tentative D call TRBD1 (5 bases). Per the germline V gene, CDR1 is SGHTA and CDR2 is FQGNSA. The CDR3 has 14 amino acids. Trimming took 0 bases from V and 8 from J, leaving 13 bases between them.

This clonotype has just a few counts. The CDR3 spells CASSKLPGLAGGGGTDTQYF. In DNA form, the CDR3 reads TGTGCCAGCAGCAAACTACCGGGACTAGCGGGGGGCGGGGGCACAGATACGCAGTATTTT. The rearrangement links TRBV11-2 to TRBJ2-3; 15 bases fit TRBD2. This CDR3 is built from 20 residues. CDR1 is SGHAT and CDR2 is FQNNGV in the germline V gene. V was clipped by 5 bases and J by 1 base; unmatched bases: 13.

V usage is TRBV20-1 and J usage is TRBJ2-7; D is perhaps TRBD1 (5 bases). The V end was cut by 0 bases, the J end by 6 bases, with 15 bases between. The CDR3 contains 14 residues. Germline values: CDR1 DFQATT, CDR2 SNEGSKA (reference sequence). The CDR3 is CSARDRNSGSEQYF. CDR3 DNA sequence: TGCAGTGCTAGAGACCGAAACTCAGGGTCCGAGCAGTACTTC.

This chain links TRBV2 with TRBJ2-7, with D possibly matching TRBD1 (6 bases). The CDR3 consists of 13 residues. The V gene's germline CDR1 is SNHLY and CDR2 FYNNEI. V shed 2 bases and J shed 7 bases, with 12 bases lying between them. CDR3 region: CASSEHRDWEQYF. DNA of the CDR3: TGTGCCAGCAGTGAACACAGGGATTGGGAGCAGTACTTC.

This clonotype was found a few times. DNA of the CDR3: TGCGCCAGCAGCTTCCTTGTAGTGAACACTGAAGCTTTCTTT. This sequence encodes CASSFLVVNTEAFF. J is TRBJ1-1 and V is TRBV5-1; unclear D gene. The germline V gene encodes CDR1 SGHRS and CDR2 YFSETQ. The V and J ends lost 2 bases and 0 bases respectively, with 8 bases between them. The CDR3 sequence is 14 residues long.

At least ten counts were recorded for this clonotype. The gene calls are TRBV10-3 and TRBJ1-1; no firm D call. V was cut by 5 bases and J by 4 bases, with 14 bases left in between. Germline V gives CDR1 ENHRY, CDR2 SYGVKD. CDR3 length: 14 amino acids. The DNA of the CDR3 is TGTGCCATCAGTCAATCACCCACCAGCACTGAAGCTTTCTTT. Translated: CAISQSPTSTEAFF.

This clonotype occurred a few times. The chain combines TRBV27 with TRBJ2-3; no clear D. V was trimmed by 3 bases and J by 2 bases, leaving 12 bases between them. CDR1 and CDR2 (germline): MNHEY, SMNVEV (reference sequence). This CDR3 region has 15 residues. The CDR3 DNA is TGTGCCAGCAGTTTTTTTGGGCTTGCCACAGATACGCAGTATTTT. Its protein product is CASSFFGLATDTQYF.

This clonotype was seen more than once but under ten times. This chain uses TRBV14 with TRBJ2-7; perhaps TRBD2 as D (5 bases). V shed 4 bases and J shed 3 bases, with 13 bases lying between them. The CDR3 contains 14 residues. Germline V gene data show CDR1 as SGHDN and CDR2 as FVKESK. In DNA, the CDR3 is TGTGCCAGCAGCCCCTTAGGCCGGGGCTACGAGCAGTACTTC. It is translated as CASSPLGRGYEQYF.

The chain recombines TRBV7-2 with TRBJ2-3; D unresolved. Germline V gene data show CDR1 as SGHTA and CDR2 as FQGNSA. V lost 2 bases and J lost 8, with 14 bases in between. The CDR3 runs to 14 residues. This CDR3 is CASSLSARGGTQYF. Here the CDR3 DNA reads TGTGCCAGCAGCTTATCCGCCCGTGGTGGTACGCAGTATTTT.

There are a few counts of this clonotype. V and J are TRBV7-2 and TRBJ2-1; D uncertain. V was trimmed by 1 base and J by 5 bases, leaving 9 bases between them. The germline gives CDR1 SGHTA, CDR2 FQGNSA. The CDR3 spans 14 residues. CDR3 region: CASSLVGPHNEQFF. CDR3 sequence (DNA): TGTGCCAGCAGCTTAGTGGGTCCGCACAATGAGCAGTTCTTC.

This clonotype turned up a few times. The chain combines TRBV5-6 with TRBJ1-2, with TRBD1 matching over 7 bases. The CDR3 extends over 15 amino acids. V lost 4 bases, J lost 1 base, and 7 bases stayed unmatched. Germline V gene data show CDR1 as SGHDT and CDR2 as YYEEEE. This CDR3 is CASSPAGGYNYGYTF. The CDR3 nucleotides read TGTGCCAGCAGCCCGGCAGGGGGTTATAACTATGGCTACACCTTC.

The genes are TRBV20-1 and TRBJ1-2; tentative D call: TRBD1 (5 bases). CDR3 length equals 14 residues. The V gene's germline CDR1 is DFQATT and CDR2 SNEGSKA (reference sequence). Trimming stripped 3 bases from V and 4 bases from J, with 15 bases between. Written as DNA, the CDR3 is TGCAGTGCTAGTTATCCGCAGGGTGGCTATGGCTACACCTTC. Its protein is CSASYPQGGYGYTF.

The chain couples TRBV28 to TRBJ2-7; D unresolved. The CDR3 loop spans 12 amino acids. Germline values: CDR1 MDHEN, CDR2 SYDVKM. Deletions cut 1 base from V and 6 bases from J, with 7 bases between. The CDR3 loop reads CASSLYTREQYF. The CDR3 nucleotides are TGTGCCAGCAGTTTATATACCCGCGAGCAGTACTTC.

This clonotype showed up just a few times. The chain joins TRBV5-1 to TRBJ1-2; D gene unclear. CDR1 and CDR2 (germline): SGHRS, YFSETQ. This CDR3 spans 13 amino acids. Between the trimmed V and J ends, which lost 4 bases and 2 bases, there was a span of 9 bases. The CDR3 protein is CASSALGNYGYTF. CDR3 DNA: TGCGCCAGCAGCGCCTTAGGGAACTATGGCTACACCTTC.

Many counts were recorded for this clonotype. The V and J genes are TRBV6-1 and TRBJ1-2; D is ambiguous. The CDR3 runs 13 residues. Germline V gene sequence: CDR1 MNHNS, CDR2 SASEGT. V dropped 2 bases and J dropped 2 bases, with 6 bases sitting between them. The CDR3 here is CASSERLNYGYTF. In DNA, the CDR3 is TGTGCCAGCAGTGAAAGGCTAAACTATGGCTACACCTTC.

The chain employs TRBV18 and TRBJ2-3; 11 bases map to TRBD1. The junction had 6 bases not matched to a gene; V was cut back by 1 base and J by 3 bases. This CDR3 has 17 amino acids. Germline loops: CDR1 KGHSH, CDR2 LQKENI. CDR3 loop: CASSPRGQGGKTDTQYF. CDR3 coding DNA: TGTGCCAGCTCACCACGGGGACAGGGGGGGAAGACAGATACGCAGTATTTT. Supplemented by reference TRBV18 and TRBJ2-3, the full variable domain reads NAGVMQNPRHLVRRRGQEARLRCSPMKGHSHVYWYRQLPEEGLKFMVYLQKENIIDESGMPKERFSAEFPKEGPSILRIQQVVRGDSAAYFCASSPRGQGGKTDTQYFGPGTRLTVL.

CDR3 loop: CASSERPGSYTF. CDR3 DNA sequence: TGTGCCAGCAGTGAAAGGCCGGGTAGCTACACCTTC. The J gene is TRBJ1-2, the V gene TRBV2; D gene unclear. The CDR3 has 12 amino acids. V was trimmed by 2 bases and J by 9 bases, leaving 10 bases between them. Germline V gene lookup returns CDR1 SNHLY and CDR2 FYNNEI.

This clonotype appeared many times. The chain employs TRBV20-1 and TRBJ2-5; possible D gene TRBD1, 7 bases. The CDR3 covers 14 residues. Germline V lookup: CDR1 DFQATT, CDR2 SNEGSKA (reference sequence). Here the CDR3 reads CSGQVQGGRWTQYF. CDR3 coding DNA: TGCAGCGGGCAGGTGCAGGGGGGTCGATGGACCCAGTACTTC.

Ten or more counts support this clonotype. The CDR3 DNA reads as TGTGCCAGCAGTTACTCGGGGACCAAGCCCGACGAGCAGTACTTC. Translation: CASSYSGTKPDEQYF. The chain couples TRBV6-5 to TRBJ2-7, with D possibly being TRBD1 or TRBD2 (5 bases each). CDR1 and CDR2 (germline): MNHEY, SVGAGI. CDR3 length: 15 residues. The V and J ends lost 0 bases and 5 bases respectively, with 14 bases between them.

This chain connects TRBV27 to TRBJ2-7; TRBD2 matches 8 bases. CDR3 length: 14 residues. Trimming cost V 2 bases and J 4 bases; bases outside gene matches: 4. Germline lookup yields CDR1 MNHEY and CDR2 SMNVEV (reference sequence). DNA for the CDR3: TGTGCCAGCAGTTTACTAGCTAGCGGGTACGAGCAGTACTTC. It yields the protein CASSLLASGYEQYF.

Of note for this clonotype: A much larger clone sits a single nucleotide away, making a read error possible. The genes are TRBV5-4 and TRBJ2-7; 11 bases agree with TRBD1. The CDR3 totals 13 residues. Germline-derived CDR1 and CDR2 are SGHNT and YYREEE (reference sequence). After removal of 2 bases from V and 6 bases from J, the junction contained 1 base not matched to a gene. CDR3 in amino acids: CASSFGTGGEQYF. Here the CDR3 DNA reads TGTGCCAGCAGCTTTGGGACAGGGGGCGAGCAGTACTTC.

This clonotype was observed at least ten times. The V gene is TRBV2, the J gene TRBJ2-4; TRBD2 agrees at 13 bases. Unmatched junction bases numbered 10, after V lost 5 bases and J lost 0 bases. Germline CDR1 reads SNHLY; CDR2 reads FYNNEI. This CDR3 is 19 amino acids long. The CDR3 sequence is CASSSQLAGGPLAKNIQYF. CDR3 nucleotides: TGTGCCAGCAGTTCGCAACTAGCGGGAGGGCCGTTAGCCAAAAACATTCAGTACTTC.